This section outlines one T cell receptor beta chain sequence together with its context. A single count supports this clone. Its antigen is currently not known. No base quality values were provided; no much bigger clone lies one nucleotide off. Genomic DNA was extracted from sorted cells for sequencing of the TCRbeta CDR3 region. The immunoSEQ Assay was used for sequencing of TCRbeta CDR3 regions. TCRdb took this table from immuneACCESS and kept in-frame rearrangements with V and J called. Such tables lack part of the clones; where checked against another copy, unresolved V genes explain under half of the gap, and the rest is unexplained. For this sample there are about 82,000 clones; roughly 91% appear just once. The top ten clonotypes cover about 2.5% of the sample. The data originate from a study of OX40 agonist ivuxolimab in advanced cancers. Study-level background: Ivuxolimab, which targeted the costimulatory receptor OX40 (CD134), was an agonistic, fully human IgG2 monoclonal antibody. Three dose-escalation patients achieved partial responses, one with hepatocellular carcinoma and two with cutaneous melanoma. Intravenous ivuxolimab was administered to patients every 2 weeks at six dose levels: 0.01, 0.1, 0.3, 1.5, 3 and 10 mg/kg. The dose-escalation cohort was over 70% male with a mean age of roughly 60 years, ranging from 23 to 79. Prior anti-PD-1, anti-PD-L1 or anti-CTLA-4 therapy was permitted, and checkpoint inhibitors had been received by about 37% of dose-escalation patients. Peripheral TCRbeta sequencing aimed to test whether ivuxolimab altered TCR sequence diversity and caused clonal T-cell expansion. Of the 50 to 55 patients in dose escalation, around 20 had hepatocellular carcinoma, some 15 had melanoma, 9 had renal cell carcinoma and 9 had head and neck cancer. The paper reports the monotherapy dose-escalation portion (N of about 56 patients) of the phase I ivuxolimab trial. The study at large found these results: At doses of 0.1 to 3.0 mg/kg, clonal expansion of both CD4+ and CD8+ T cells in blood was seen between baseline and week 6. On average, CD8+ T cells showed more expanded clones than CD4+ T cells after ivuxolimab. Low levels of normalized T-cell clonal expansion were also shown by some nonresponding patients. In the 0.1-3.0 mg/kg groups, partial responders had among the lowest normalized peripheral clonal expansion, particularly in CD8+ T cells. The antigen specificity of the clonally expanded peripheral T cells was not determined.

The trial excluded patients who had a history of autoimmune disease or who were on systemic immunosuppression. Peripheral blood for TCR sequencing was drawn from every dose cohort at baseline, at cycle 4 day 1 and at cycle 7 day 1. The samples were taken from a phase I, first-in-human, multicenter, open-label dose-escalation trial of ivuxolimab. Adults with locally advanced or metastatic melanoma, renal cell carcinoma, hepatocellular carcinoma or head and neck squamous cell carcinoma were enrolled in the trial. Before TCR sequencing, CD4+ T cells and CD8+ T cells from peripheral blood were sorted into separate populations. V is clipped by 5 bases and J by 8 bases, and the sequence between their germline boundaries is 12 bases long. The germline V gene gives CDR1 as KGHSH and CDR2 as LQKENI. From the cysteine up to the phenylalanine, the CDR3 has a length of 13 residues. Only the CDR3 portion is preserved as DNA: 39 bases, with reading frame beginning at the first base.

The sequence came from an adult with an advanced solid tumor such as melanoma, head and neck, liver or kidney cancer. The material sequenced was CD4+ or CD8+ T cells sorted from blood, taken in a trial of the OX40 agonist ivuxolimab. Recombination connected TRBV18 to TRBJ1-4; no confident D gene assignment can be made. Here is the DNA: TGTGCCAGCTCAGCCCTCGAACAGGAAAAACTGTTTTTT. Translated, it gives CASSALEQEKLFF.